The 19 T cell receptor beta chains below were found in one sample sequenced in a study of T cells in women clearing cervical HPV infection. Produced via immunoSEQ multiplex PCR; TCRdb's table is partial and in-frame only. This table holds tens of thousands of clones. The sample was blood buffy coat. The receptors here all came from a woman between 18 and 70 years old with a cervical HPV16 infection that either progressed to CIN3+ or cleared (not recorded which).

The CDR3: CASRAWGGAVLGEQFF. The CDR3 bases that were read are TGTGCCTCCCGGGCCTGGGGAGGGGCGGTTCTGGGTGAG. J is TRBJ2-1 and V is TRBV5-4, with TRBD2 identical over 7 bases. From the germline J gene comes the end of the CDR3, since the read stops 3 residues before it. CDR3 size: 16 residues. V lost 10 bases to trimming and J lost 9 bases; unmatched junction nucleotides: 22. Germline lookup yields CDR1 SGHNT and CDR2 YYREEE (reference sequence).

On this clone itself: The CDR3 is cut off 3 residues early in the read; its end comes from the germline J gene. This sequence joins TRBV12-3 or TRBV12-4 and TRBJ2-3; D call uncertain. The CDR3 length is 11 residues. V was trimmed by 8 bases and J by 4 bases, leaving 7 bases between them. This chain's CDR3 is CASARADTQYF. The part of the CDR3 DNA that was read is TGTGCCAGCGCTAGAGCAGATACG.

Comments on this clone: The read is 3 residues too short to cover the CDR3 end, so that end is filled in from the germline J gene. V usage is TRBV30 and J usage is TRBJ1-4, with D maybe TRBD1 (5 bases). The CDR3 length is 17 residues. The germline V gene has CDR1 GTSNPN and CDR2 SVGIG (reference sequence). The part of the CDR3 DNA that was read is TGTGCCTGGAGTGTACAAAGGGGTGTGGTAAATAATTCACCA. Encoded protein: CAWSVQRGVVNNSP. The whole CDR3 protein reads CAWSVQRGVVNNSPLFF.

Remarks on this clone: A read error may account for a junction end that differs from germline. The CDR3 extends 3 residues past the end of the read, so its final part is completed from the germline J gene. The genes are TRBV20-1 and TRBJ2-7, with 7 bases lining up with TRBD1. The germline V gene has CDR1 DFQATT and CDR2 SNEGSKA (reference sequence). The CDR3 has 13 residues. This CDR3 reads CSARRGGIYEQYF. The part of the CDR3 DNA that was read is TGCAGCGCTAGAAGAGGGGGCATCTACGAG.

On this clone: Read coverage stops 3 residues before the CDR3 terminus; the germline J gene supplies the remainder. The genes are TRBV7-3 and TRBJ2-7; 7 nucleotides agree with TRBD1. The germline CDR1 and CDR2 sequences are SGHTA and FQGTGA. The CDR3 length is 13 residues. Trimming took 4 bases from V and 6 from J; bases not matched to a gene: 6. The sequenced part of the CDR3 DNA is TGTGCCAGCAGCTCATCGACAGGGACCGAG. Translated: CASSSSTGTE. The entire CDR3 protein is CASSSSTGTEQYF.

A remark on this clone: From the germline J gene comes the end of the CDR3, since the read stops 3 residues before it. This chain connects TRBV16 to TRBJ2-1; 8 nucleotides match TRBD2. CDR3 length equals 16 residues. After removal of 0 bases from V and 7 bases from J, the junction contained 8 bases not matched to a gene. Germline V CDR1 and CDR2: KGHSY, FQNENV. CDR3 bases read: TGTGCCAGCAGCCAATCGAAAAGCGGGAGTAGGAATGAG. Translated, it gives CASSQSKSGSRNE. The whole CDR3 sequence reads CASSQSKSGSRNEQFF.

Of note for this clone: The CDR3 is cut off 3 residues early in the read; its end comes from the germline J gene. The rearrangement uses TRBV7-2 and TRBJ1-4; 10 nucleotides align to TRBD1. Germline values: CDR1 SGHTA, CDR2 FQGNSA. The CDR3 extends over 14 amino acids. CDR3 sequence: CASSWDRGDSPLFF. CDR3 DNA (partial): TGTGCCAGCAGTTGGGACAGGGGAGACTCACCA.

Of note for this clone: The read stops 3 residues short of the end of the CDR3; the missing end is completed from the germline J gene. This chain joins TRBV7-6 and TRBJ1-6; weak D call: TRBD1 (6 bases). The CDR3 extends over 15 amino acids. V was shortened by 4 bases and J by 6 bases, with 13 bases between the two germline ends. The V gene's germline CDR1 is SGHVS and CDR2 FNYEAQ. Partial CDR3 DNA: TGTGCCAGCAGCTCCTCTACAGGGAGTAATTCACCC. Translated, it gives CASSSSTGSNSP. The whole CDR3 protein is CASSSSTGSNSPLHF.

For this clone: The CDR3 end is not reached by the read, which stops 3 residues before it; the germline J gene fills it in. J is TRBJ1-2 and V is TRBV7-9; tentative D call: TRBD1 (6 bases). CDR3 size: 13 residues. Germline V gene lookup returns CDR1 SEHNR and CDR2 FQNEAQ (reference sequence). Incomplete CDR3 DNA: TGTGCCAGCAGCGTAGATACAGGGCCCGGC. This translates into CASSVDTGPG. The CDR3, in full, reads CASSVDTGPGYTF.

On this clone itself: Sequencing ends 3 residues short of the CDR3 end; the germline J gene provides the rest. This rearrangement joins TRBV20-1 to TRBJ2-5; 10 nucleotides line up with TRBD2. The CDR3 consists of 16 residues. Germline V gene lookup returns CDR1 DFQATT and CDR2 SNEGSKA (reference sequence). V gave up 5 bases and J gave up 3 bases; unmatched junction bases: 12. Partial CDR3 DNA: TGCAGTGCTCCCGGAACCCTAGCGGGAGTAGAAGAGACC. As protein: CSAPGTLAGVEET. From start to end, the CDR3 is CSAPGTLAGVEETQYF.

As regards this clone: The read halts 3 residues ahead of the CDR3 end, with the missing end drawn from the germline J gene. The chain carries TRBV19 and TRBJ2-2; 8 bases line up with TRBD1. CDR1 is LNHDA and CDR2 is SQIVND in the germline V gene (reference sequence). The J segment lost 1 base and the V segment lost 6 bases, leaving 10 bases of the junction unmatched. The CDR3 covers 17 residues. The part of the CDR3 DNA that was read is TGTGCCAGTAGCCTAGGCGCCGGGACAGGGAACACCGGGGAG. Translating it yields CASSLGAGTGNTGE. The entire CDR3 protein reads CASSLGAGTGNTGELFF.

With respect to this clone: The read ends 3 residues early relative to the CDR3; the germline J gene fills the gap. J is TRBJ1-1 and V is TRBV28, with TRBD1 matching 8 bases. The CDR3 contains 15 residues. Germline CDR1 reads MDHEN; CDR2 reads SYDVKM. Trimming cost V 4 bases and J 0 bases; bases outside gene matches: 4. The DNA read from the CDR3 is TGTGCCAGCAGTTCGGACAGGGAATTGAACACTGAA. Its protein is CASSSDRELNTE. The complete CDR3 sequence is CASSSDRELNTEAFF.

Note on this clone: The read halts 3 residues ahead of the CDR3 end, with the missing end drawn from the germline J gene. The chain has TRBV5-6 and TRBJ2-5; TRBD1 matches 7 bases. CDR3 length: 14 residues. CDR1 is SGHDT, CDR2 YYEEEE, per germline. J was trimmed by 1 base and V by 6 bases; bases with no gene match: 6. The CDR3 spells CASTLDRIQETQYF. CDR3 bases read: TGTGCCAGCACCCTGGACAGGATCCAAGAGACC.

As concerns this clone: The sequence runs out 3 residues before the end of the CDR3; the remainder is reconstructed from the germline J gene. The V gene is TRBV20-1, the J gene TRBJ2-5; D possibly corresponds to TRBD1 (6 bases). There are 16 residues in the CDR3. Germline lookup yields CDR1 DFQATT and CDR2 SNEGSKA (reference sequence). V gave up 0 bases and J gave up 2 bases, with 16 bases separating them. The CDR3: CSARDWSRGHQETQYF. Partial CDR3 DNA: TGCAGTGCTAGAGATTGGTCCAGGGGCCATCAAGAGACC.

The chain's CDR3 is CASSSDRGWNTEAFF. CDR3 bases read: TGTGCCAGCAGCTCCGACAGGGGATGGAACACTGAA. The V and J genes are TRBV5-6 and TRBJ1-1, with TRBD1 identical over 8 bases. Read sequence stops 3 residues before the CDR3 end, and the germline J gene provides the missing end. Germline V gene data show CDR1 as SGHDT and CDR2 as YYEEEE. Germline trimming cut 3 bases from V and 1 base from J; bases unmatched to any gene: 5. The CDR3 is made up of 15 amino acids. Combining the CDR3 with reference TRBV5-6 and TRBJ1-1 gives the whole variable domain DAGVTQSPTHLIKTRGQQVTLRCSPKSGHDTVSWYQQALGQGPQFIFQYYEEEERQRGNFPDRFSGHQFPNYSSELNVNALLLGDSALYLCASSSDRGWNTEAFFGQGTRLTVV.

Partial CDR3 DNA: TGTGCCAGCAGTGAAGCGAAGGGACAGGGTGGTATTAATGAAAAA. Residues: CASSEAKGQGGINEK. The CDR3, in full, reads CASSEAKGQGGINEKLFF. The rearrangement uses TRBV2 and TRBJ1-4; 9 bases map to TRBD1. Read coverage stops 3 residues before the CDR3 terminus; the germline J gene supplies the remainder. Trimming at V came to 0 bases and at J to 4 bases, leaving 9 bases not matched to a gene. This CDR3 is built from 18 residues. CDR1 and CDR2 (germline): SNHLY, FYNNEI.

CDR3 sequence reads: CAWTGYGSPLFF. Partial CDR3 DNA: TGTGCCTGGACAGGGTACGGTTCACCG. This chain connects TRBV30 to TRBJ2-2, with D maybe TRBD1 (5 bases). The read ends 3 residues early relative to the CDR3; the germline J gene fills the gap. Per germline, CDR1 GTSNPN and CDR2 SVGIG (reference sequence). This CDR3 has 12 amino acids.

A note on this clone: The observed sequence ends 3 residues before the CDR3 terminus, with the missing tail filled in from the germline J gene. The rearrangement joins TRBV7-9 to TRBJ2-5; 8 bases align to TRBD1. Germline assignment: CDR1 SEHNR and CDR2 FQNEAQ (reference sequence). CDR3 size: 14 residues. The V and J ends lost 5 bases and 7 bases, in that order; junction bases with no gene match: 9. The DNA read from the CDR3 is TGTGCCAGCAGCCCGACAGGGGAGTGGAGGACC. Protein sequence: CASSPTGEWRT. The full CDR3 reads CASSPTGEWRTQYF.

To note about this clone: The read ends 3 residues shy of where the CDR3 ends; the end is completed using the germline J gene. The chain couples TRBV20-1 to TRBJ1-1, with 7 bases lining up with TRBD1. Germline V gene lookup returns CDR1 DFQATT and CDR2 SNEGSKA (reference sequence). CDR3 length equals 13 residues. V was clipped by 2 bases and J by 3 bases; unmatched bases: 3. The part of the CDR3 DNA that was read is TGCAGTGCTAGATGGACAGGTGACACTGAA. Translation: CSARWTGDTE. The CDR3 reads in full as CSARWTGDTEAFF.